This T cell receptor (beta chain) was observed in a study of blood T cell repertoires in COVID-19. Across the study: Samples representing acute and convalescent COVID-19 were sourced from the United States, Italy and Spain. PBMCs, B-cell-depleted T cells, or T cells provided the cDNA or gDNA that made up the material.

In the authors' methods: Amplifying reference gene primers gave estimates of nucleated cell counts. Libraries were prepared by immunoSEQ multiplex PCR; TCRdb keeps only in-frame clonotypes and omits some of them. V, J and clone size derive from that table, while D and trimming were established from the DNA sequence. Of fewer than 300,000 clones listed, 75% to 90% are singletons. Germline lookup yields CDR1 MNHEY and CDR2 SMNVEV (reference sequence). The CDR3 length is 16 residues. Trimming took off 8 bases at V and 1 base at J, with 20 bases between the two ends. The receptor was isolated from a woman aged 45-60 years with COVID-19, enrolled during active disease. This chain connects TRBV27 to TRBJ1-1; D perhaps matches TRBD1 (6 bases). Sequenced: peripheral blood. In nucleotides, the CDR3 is TGTGCCAGCGGAACTGCAGGGGTGCAAAGGAACACTGAAGCTTTCTTT. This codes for CASGTAGVQRNTEAFF.